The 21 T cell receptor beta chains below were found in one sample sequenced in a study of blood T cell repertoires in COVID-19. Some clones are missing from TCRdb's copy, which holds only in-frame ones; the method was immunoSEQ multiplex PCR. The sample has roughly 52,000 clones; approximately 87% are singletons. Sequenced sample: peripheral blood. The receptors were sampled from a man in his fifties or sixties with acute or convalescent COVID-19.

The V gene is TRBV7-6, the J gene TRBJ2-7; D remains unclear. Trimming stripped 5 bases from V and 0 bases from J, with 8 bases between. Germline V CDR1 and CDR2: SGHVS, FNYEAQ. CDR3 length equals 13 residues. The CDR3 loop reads CASSQSSSYEQYF. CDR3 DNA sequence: TGTGCCAGCAGCCAATCTAGCTCCTACGAGCAGTACTTC.

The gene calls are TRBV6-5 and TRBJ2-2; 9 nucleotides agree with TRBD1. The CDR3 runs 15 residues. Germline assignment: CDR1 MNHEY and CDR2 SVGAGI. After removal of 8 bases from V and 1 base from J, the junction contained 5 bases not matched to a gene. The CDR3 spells CASVRDRVNTGELFF. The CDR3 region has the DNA TGTGCCAGCGTAAGGGACAGGGTGAACACCGGGGAGCTGTTTTTT.

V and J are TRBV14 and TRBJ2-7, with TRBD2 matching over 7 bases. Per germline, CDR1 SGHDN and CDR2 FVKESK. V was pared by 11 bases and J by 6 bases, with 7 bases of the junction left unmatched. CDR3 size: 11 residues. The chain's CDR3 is CAATGGSEQYF. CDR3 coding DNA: TGTGCCGCCACGGGGGGAAGCGAGCAGTACTTC.

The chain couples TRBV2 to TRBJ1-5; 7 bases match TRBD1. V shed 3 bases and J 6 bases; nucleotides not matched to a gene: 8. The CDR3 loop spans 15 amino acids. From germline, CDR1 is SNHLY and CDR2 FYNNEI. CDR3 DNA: TGTGCCAGCAGTGAGACAGGGTACTTAGGTCAGCCCCAGCATTTT. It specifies CASSETGYLGQPQHF.

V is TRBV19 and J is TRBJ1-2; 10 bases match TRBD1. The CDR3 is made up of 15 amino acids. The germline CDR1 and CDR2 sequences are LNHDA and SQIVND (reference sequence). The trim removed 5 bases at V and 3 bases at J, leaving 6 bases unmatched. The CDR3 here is CASSPRQGAYYGYTF. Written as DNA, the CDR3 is TGTGCCAGTAGTCCCCGACAGGGGGCTTACTATGGCTACACCTTC.

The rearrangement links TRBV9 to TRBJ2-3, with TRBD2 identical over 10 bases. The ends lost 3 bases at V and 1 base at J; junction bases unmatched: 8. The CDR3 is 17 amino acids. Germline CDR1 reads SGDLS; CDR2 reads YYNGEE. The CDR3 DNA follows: TGTGCCAGCAGCGCAGGGTTTACTAGCGGGGGCACAGATACGCAGTATTTT. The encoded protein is CASSAGFTSGGTDTQYF.

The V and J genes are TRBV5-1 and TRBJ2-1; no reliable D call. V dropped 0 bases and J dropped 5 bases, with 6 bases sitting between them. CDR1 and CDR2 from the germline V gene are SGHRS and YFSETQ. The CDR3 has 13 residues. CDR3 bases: TGCGCCAGCAGCTTGGTTACGGACAATGAGCAGTTCTTC. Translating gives CASSLVTDNEQFF.

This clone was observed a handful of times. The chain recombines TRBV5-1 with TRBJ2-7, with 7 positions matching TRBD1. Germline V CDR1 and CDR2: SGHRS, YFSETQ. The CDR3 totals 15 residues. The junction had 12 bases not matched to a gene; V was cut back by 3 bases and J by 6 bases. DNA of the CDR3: TGCGCCAGCAGCTCCTCGACAGGGTATGTGGGCGAGCAGTACTTC. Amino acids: CASSSSTGYVGEQYF. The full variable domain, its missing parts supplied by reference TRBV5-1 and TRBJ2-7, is KAGVTQTPRYLIKTRGQQVTLSCSPISGHRSVSWYQQTPGQGLQFLFEYFSETQRNKGNFPGRFSGRQFSNSRSEMNVSTLELGDSALYLCASSSSTGYVGEQYFGPGTRLTVT.

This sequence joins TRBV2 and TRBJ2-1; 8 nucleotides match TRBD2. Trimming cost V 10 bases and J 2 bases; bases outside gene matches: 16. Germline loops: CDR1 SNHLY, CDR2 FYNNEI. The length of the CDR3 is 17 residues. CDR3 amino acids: CATPEVDKRGTYNEQFF. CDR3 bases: TGTGCCACCCCGGAAGTTGATAAGCGGGGGACCTACAATGAGCAGTTCTTC.

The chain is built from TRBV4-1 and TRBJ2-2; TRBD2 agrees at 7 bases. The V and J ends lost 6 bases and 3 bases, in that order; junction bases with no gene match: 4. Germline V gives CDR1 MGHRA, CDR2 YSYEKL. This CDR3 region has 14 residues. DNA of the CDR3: TGCGCCAGCAGAGGACTAGTCGACACCGGGGAGCTGTTTTTT. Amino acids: CASRGLVDTGELFF.

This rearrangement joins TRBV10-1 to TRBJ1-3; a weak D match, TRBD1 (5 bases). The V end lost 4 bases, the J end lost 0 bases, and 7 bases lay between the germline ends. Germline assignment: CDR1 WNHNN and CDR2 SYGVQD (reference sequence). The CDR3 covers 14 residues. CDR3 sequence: CASSATGSGNTIYF. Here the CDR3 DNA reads TGCGCCAGCAGTGCTACAGGCTCTGGAAACACCATATATTTT.

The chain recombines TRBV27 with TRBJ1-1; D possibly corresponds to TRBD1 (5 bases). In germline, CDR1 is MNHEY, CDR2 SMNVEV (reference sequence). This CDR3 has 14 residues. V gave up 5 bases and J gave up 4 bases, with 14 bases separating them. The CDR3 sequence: CASSLGGIRTEAFF. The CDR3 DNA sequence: TGTGCCAGCAGTCTGGGGGGGATCCGCACTGAAGCTTTCTTT.

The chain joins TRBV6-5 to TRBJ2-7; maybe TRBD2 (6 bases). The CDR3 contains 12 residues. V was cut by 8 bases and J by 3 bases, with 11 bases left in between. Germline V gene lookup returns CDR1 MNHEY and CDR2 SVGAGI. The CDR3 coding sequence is TGTGCCAGCGGGGCGGGAAACTACGAGCAGTACTTC. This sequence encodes CASGAGNYEQYF.

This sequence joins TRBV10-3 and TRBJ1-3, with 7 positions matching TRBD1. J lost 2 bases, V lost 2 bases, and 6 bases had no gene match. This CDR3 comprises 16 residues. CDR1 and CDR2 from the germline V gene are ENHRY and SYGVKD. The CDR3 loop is CAISETLQGTGNTIYF. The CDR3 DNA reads TGTGCCATCAGTGAGACCCTACAGGGGACTGGAAACACCATATATTTT.

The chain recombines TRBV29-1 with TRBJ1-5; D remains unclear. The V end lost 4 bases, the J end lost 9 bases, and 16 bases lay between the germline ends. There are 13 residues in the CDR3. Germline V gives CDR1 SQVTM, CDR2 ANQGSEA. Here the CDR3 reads CSVVPSERGPQHF. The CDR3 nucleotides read TGCAGCGTTGTTCCCAGCGAGAGAGGGCCCCAGCATTTT.

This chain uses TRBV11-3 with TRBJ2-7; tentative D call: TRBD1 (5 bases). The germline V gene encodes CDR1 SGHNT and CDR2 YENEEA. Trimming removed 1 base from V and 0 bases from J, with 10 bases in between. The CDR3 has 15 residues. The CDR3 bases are TGTGCCAGCAGCTTAGCGAACAGGCGCTCCTACGAGCAGTACTTC. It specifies CASSLANRRSYEQYF.

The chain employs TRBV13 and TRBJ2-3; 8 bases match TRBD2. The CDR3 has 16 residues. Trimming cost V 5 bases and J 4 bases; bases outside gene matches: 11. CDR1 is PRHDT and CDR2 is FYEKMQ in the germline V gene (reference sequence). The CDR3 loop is CASSAAGSGSPDTQYF. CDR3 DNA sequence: TGTGCCAGCAGCGCCGCCGGCAGCGGGAGTCCAGATACGCAGTATTTT.

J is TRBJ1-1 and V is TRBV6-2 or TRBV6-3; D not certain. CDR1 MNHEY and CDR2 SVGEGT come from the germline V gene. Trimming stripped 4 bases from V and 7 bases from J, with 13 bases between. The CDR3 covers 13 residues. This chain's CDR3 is CASSSRPTVEAFF. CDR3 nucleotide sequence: TGTGCCAGCAGTTCCCGCCCAACAGTTGAAGCTTTCTTT.

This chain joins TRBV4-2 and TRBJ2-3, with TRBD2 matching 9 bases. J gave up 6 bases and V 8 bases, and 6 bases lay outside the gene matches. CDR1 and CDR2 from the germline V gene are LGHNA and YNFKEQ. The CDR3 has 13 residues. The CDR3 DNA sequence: TGTGCCAGCGTCGGGAGCGGGAGGGATACGCAGTATTTT. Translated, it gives CASVGSGRDTQYF.

This CDR3 is CASSPLAGGPDTQYF. In DNA form, the CDR3 reads TGCGCCAGCAGCCCACTAGCGGGAGGGCCGGATACGCAGTATTTT. The chain recombines TRBV5-1 with TRBJ2-3, with 13 bases that match TRBD2. Trimming removed 4 bases from V and 6 bases from J; junction bases left unmatched: 5. The CDR3 contains 15 residues. Germline CDR1 and CDR2: SGHRS and YFSETQ.

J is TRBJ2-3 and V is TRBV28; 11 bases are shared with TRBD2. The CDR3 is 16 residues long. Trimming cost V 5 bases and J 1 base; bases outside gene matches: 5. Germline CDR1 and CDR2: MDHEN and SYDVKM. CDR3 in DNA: TGTGCCAGCAGTCCCAGGACTAGCGGGCGCACAGATACGCAGTATTTT. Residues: CASSPRTSGRTDTQYF. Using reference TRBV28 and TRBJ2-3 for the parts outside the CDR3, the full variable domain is DVKVTQSSRYLVKRTGEKVFLECVQDMDHENMFWYRQDPGLGLRLIYFSYDVKMKEKGDIPEGYSVSREKKERFSLILESASTNQTSMYLCASSPRTSGRTDTQYFGPGTRLTVL.